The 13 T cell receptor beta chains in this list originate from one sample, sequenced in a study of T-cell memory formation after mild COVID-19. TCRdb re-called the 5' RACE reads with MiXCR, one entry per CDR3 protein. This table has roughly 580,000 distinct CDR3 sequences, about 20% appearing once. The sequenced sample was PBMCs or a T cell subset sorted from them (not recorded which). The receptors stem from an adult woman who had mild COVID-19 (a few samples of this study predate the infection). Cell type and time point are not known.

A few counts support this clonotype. The CDR3 here is CASSLGQSELFF. In DNA form, the CDR3 reads TGTGCCAGCAGCCTGGGACAATCGGAGCTGTTTTTT. The gene calls are TRBV11-3 and TRBJ2-2; D might be TRBD1 (6 bases). CDR1 and CDR2 (germline): SGHNT, YENEEA. CDR3 size: 12 residues. Deletions cut 5 bases from V and 10 bases from J, with 11 bases between.

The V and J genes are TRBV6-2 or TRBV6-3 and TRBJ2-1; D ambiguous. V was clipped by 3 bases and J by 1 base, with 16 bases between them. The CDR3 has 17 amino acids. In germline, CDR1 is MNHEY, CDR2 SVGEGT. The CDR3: CASSYGPGRDSYNEQFF. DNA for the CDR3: TGTGCCAGCAGTTATGGACCGGGCCGAGATTCCTACAATGAGCAGTTCTTC.

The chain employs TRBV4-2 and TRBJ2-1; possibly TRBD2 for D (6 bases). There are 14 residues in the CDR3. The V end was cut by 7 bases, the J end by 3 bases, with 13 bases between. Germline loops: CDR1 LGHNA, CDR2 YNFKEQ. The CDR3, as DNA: TGTGCCAGCACTCGGGACTTAGACTACAATGAGCAGTTCTTC. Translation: CASTRDLDYNEQFF.

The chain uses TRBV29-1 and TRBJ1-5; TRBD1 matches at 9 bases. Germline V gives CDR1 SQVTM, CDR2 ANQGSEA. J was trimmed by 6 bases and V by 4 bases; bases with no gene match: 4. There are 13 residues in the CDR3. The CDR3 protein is CSVGGQGGQPQHF. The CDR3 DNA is TGCAGCGTTGGGGGACAGGGAGGTCAGCCCCAGCATTTT.

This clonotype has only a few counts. The CDR3 is CAWSKVSEQYF. The DNA of the CDR3 is TGTGCCTGGAGCAAGGTCTCCGAGCAGTACTTC. This chain joins TRBV30 and TRBJ2-7; D not certain. Germline CDR1 reads GTSNPN; CDR2 reads SVGIG (reference sequence). Between the trimmed V and J ends, which lost 3 bases and 6 bases, there was a span of 9 bases. The CDR3 has 11 residues. Using reference TRBV30 and TRBJ2-7 for the parts outside the CDR3, the full variable domain is SQTIHQWPATLVQPVGSPLSLECTVEGTSNPNLYWYRQAAGRGLQLLFYSVGIGQISSEVPQNLSASRPQDRQFILSSKKLLLSDSGFYLCAWSKVSEQYFGPGTRLTVT.

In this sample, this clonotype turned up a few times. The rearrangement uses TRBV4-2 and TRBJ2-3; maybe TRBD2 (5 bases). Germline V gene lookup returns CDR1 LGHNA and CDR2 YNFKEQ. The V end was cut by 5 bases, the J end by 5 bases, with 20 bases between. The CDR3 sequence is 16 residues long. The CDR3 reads CASSSDYGGLIDTQYF. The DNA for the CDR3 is TGTGCCAGCAGCTCCGACTATGGTGGCTTGATAGATACGCAGTATTTT.

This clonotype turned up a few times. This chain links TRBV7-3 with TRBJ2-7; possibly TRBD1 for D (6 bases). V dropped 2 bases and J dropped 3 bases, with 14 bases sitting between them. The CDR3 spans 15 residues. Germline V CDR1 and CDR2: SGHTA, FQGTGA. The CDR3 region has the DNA TGTGCCAGCAGCTTACATGGGGGCGTCAGCTACGAGCAGTACTTC. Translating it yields CASSLHGGVSYEQYF.

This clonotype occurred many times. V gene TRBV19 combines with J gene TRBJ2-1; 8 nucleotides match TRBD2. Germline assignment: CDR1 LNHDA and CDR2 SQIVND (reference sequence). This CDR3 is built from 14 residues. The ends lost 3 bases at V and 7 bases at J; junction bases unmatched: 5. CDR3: CASSIAGGPNEQFF. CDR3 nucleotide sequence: TGTGCCAGTAGTATCGCGGGAGGTCCGAATGAGCAGTTCTTC.

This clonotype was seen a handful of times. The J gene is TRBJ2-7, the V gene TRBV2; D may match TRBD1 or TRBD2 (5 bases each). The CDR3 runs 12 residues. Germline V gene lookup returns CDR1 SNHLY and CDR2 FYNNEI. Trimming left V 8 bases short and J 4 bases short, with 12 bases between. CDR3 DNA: TGTGCCAGCGGGACCCCAGTATACGAGCAGTACTTC. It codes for CASGTPVYEQYF. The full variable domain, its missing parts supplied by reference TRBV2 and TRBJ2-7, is EPEVTQTPSHQVTQMGQEVILRCVPISNHLYFYWYRQILGQKVEFLVSFYNNEISEKSEIFDDQFSVERPDGSNFTLKIRSTKLEDSAMYFCASGTPVYEQYFGPGTRLTVT.

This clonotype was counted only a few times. The CDR3 nucleotides are TGCGCCAGCAGCCAAGCTTCGCGGGGGCGCTCTGGGGCCAACGTCCTGACTTTC. This gives the protein CASSQASRGRSGANVLTF. This chain links TRBV4-3 with TRBJ2-6, with D possibly TRBD2 on 7 matching bases. Germline assignment: CDR1 LGHNA and CDR2 YSLEER. This CDR3 has 18 amino acids. Between the trimmed V and J ends, which lost 1 base and 0 bases, there was a span of 13 bases.

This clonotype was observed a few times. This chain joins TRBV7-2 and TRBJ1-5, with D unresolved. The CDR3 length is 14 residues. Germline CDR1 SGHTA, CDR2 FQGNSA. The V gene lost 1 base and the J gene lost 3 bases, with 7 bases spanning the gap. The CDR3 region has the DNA TGTGCCAGCAGCTTAGACAGTCCCAATCAGCCCCAGCATTTT. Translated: CASSLDSPNQPQHF.

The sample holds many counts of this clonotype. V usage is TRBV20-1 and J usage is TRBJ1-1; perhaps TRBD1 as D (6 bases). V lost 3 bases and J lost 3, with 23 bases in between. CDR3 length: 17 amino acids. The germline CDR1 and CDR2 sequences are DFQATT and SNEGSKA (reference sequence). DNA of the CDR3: TGCAGTGCTAGGCCAGGGGATCGTTTTGGCGGCGACACTGAAGCTTTCTTT. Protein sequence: CSARPGDRFGGDTEAFF.

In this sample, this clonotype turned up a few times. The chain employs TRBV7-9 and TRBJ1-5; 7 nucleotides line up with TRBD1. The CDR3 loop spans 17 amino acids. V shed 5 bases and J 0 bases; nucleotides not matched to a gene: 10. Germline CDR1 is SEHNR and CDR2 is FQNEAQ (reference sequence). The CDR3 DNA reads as TGTGCCAGCAGCGCCGTAGGGACAGTTTATAGCAATCAGCCCCAGCATTTT. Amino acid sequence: CASSAVGTVYSNQPQHF.